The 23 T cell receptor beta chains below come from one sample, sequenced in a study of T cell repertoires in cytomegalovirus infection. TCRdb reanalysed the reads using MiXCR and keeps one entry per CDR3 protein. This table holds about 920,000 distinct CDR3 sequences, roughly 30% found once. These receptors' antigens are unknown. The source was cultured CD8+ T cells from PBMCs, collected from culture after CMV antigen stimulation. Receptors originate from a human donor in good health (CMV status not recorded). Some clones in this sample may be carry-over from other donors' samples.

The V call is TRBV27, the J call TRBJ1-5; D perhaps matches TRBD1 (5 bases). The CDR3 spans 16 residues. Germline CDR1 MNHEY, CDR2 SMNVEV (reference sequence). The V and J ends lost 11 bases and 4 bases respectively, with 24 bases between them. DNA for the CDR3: TGTGCCTCCTCTGGGCAGGGCATGGAGTGGAATCAGCCCCAGCATTTT. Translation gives CASSGQGMEWNQPQHF.

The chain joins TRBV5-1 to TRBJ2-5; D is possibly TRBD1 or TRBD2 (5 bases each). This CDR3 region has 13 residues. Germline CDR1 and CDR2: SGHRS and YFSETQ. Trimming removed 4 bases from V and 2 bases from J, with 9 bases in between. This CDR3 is CASSEGPQETQYF. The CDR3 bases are TGCGCCAGCAGCGAGGGACCGCAAGAGACCCAGTACTTC.

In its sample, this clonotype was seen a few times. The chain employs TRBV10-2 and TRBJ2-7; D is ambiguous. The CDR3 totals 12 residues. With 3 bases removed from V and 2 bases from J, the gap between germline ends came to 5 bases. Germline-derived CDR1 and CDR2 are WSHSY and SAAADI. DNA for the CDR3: TGCGCCAGCAGTGACGACCCCTACGAGCAGTACTTC. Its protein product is CASSDDPYEQYF.

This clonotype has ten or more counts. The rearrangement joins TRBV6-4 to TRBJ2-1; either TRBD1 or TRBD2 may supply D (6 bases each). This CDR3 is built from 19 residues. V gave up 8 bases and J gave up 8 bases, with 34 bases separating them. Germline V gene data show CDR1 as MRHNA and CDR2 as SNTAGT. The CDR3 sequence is CASGGTRDGGQTLSYEQFF. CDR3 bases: TGTGCCAGCGGGGGGACGAGAGACGGGGGCCAAACATTGTCCTATGAGCAGTTCTTC.

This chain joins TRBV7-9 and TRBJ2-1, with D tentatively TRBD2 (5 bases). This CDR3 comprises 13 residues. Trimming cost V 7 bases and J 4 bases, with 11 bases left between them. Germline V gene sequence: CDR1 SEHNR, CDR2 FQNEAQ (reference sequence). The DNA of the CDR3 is TGTGCCAGCACCTACGACTATTACAATGAGCAGTTCTTC. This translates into CASTYDYYNEQFF.

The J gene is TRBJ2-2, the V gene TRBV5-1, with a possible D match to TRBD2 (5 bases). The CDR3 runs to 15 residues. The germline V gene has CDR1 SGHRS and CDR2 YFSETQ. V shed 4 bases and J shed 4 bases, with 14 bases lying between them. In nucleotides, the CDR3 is TGCGCCAGCAGCCTGGGAGACACTTCCACCGGGGAGCTGTTTTTT. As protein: CASSLGDTSTGELFF.

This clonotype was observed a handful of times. CDR3 sequence reads: CASSKPGGREQYF. CDR3 DNA sequence: TGCGCCAGCAGCAAACCCGGGGGCAGAGAGCAGTACTTC. The chain couples TRBV10-1 to TRBJ2-7; either TRBD1 or TRBD2 may supply D (6 bases each). CDR1 WNHNN and CDR2 SYGVQD come from the germline V gene (reference sequence). V gave up 6 bases and J gave up 7 bases, with 16 bases separating them. The CDR3 length is 13 residues.

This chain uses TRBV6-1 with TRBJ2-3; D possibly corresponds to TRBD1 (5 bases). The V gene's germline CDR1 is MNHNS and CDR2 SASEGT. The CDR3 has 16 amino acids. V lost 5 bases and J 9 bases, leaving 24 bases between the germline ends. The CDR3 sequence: CASSSSGIAAQITQYF. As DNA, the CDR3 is TGTGCCAGCAGTTCTTCAGGGATCGCCGCACAGATAACGCAGTATTTT.

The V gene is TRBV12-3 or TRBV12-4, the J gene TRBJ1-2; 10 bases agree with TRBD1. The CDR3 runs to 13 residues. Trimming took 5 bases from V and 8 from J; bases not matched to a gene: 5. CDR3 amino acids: CASSGGTGEGYTF. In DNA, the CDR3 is TGTGCCAGCAGTGGCGGGACAGGGGAGGGCTACACCTTC.

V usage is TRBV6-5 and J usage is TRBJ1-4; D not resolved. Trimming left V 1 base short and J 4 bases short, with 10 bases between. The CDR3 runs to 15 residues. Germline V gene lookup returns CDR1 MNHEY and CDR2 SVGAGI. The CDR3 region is CASSYYPGDNEKLFF. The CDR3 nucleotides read TGTGCCAGCAGTTACTACCCAGGCGATAATGAAAAACTGTTTTTT.

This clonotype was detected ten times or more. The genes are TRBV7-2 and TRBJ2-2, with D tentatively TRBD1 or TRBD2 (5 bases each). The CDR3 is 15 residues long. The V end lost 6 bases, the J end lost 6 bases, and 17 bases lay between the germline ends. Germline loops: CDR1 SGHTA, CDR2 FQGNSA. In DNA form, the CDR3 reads TGTGCCAGCAGAACACTAGAGGGGCTCTCCGGGGAGCTGTTTTTT. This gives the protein CASRTLEGLSGELFF. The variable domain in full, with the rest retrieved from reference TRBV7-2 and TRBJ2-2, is GAGVSQSPSNKVTEKGKDVELRCDPISGHTALYWYRQSLGQGLEFLIYFQGNSAPDKSGLPSDRFSAERTGGSVSTLTIQRTQQEDSAVYLCASRTLEGLSGELFFGEGSRLTVL.

CDR3 protein: CASSSDNHNEQFF. The CDR3 nucleotides are TGTGCCAGCAGTTCGGACAATCACAATGAGCAGTTCTTC. The chain employs TRBV27 and TRBJ2-1; tentative D call: TRBD1 (5 bases). V was clipped by 4 bases and J by 5 bases, with 9 bases between them. The germline CDR1 and CDR2 sequences are MNHEY and SMNVEV (reference sequence). The CDR3 has 13 amino acids.

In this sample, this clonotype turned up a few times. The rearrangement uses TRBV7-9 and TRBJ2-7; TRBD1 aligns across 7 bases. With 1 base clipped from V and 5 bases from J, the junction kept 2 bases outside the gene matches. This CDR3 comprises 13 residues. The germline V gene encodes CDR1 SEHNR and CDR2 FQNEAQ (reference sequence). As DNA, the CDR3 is TGTGCCAGCAGCTTAGGGGGACAGCACGAGCAGTACTTC. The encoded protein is CASSLGGQHEQYF.

The CDR3 is CSARKALYNEQFF. CDR3 in DNA: TGCAGCGCGAGGAAAGCCCTGTACAATGAGCAGTTCTTC. J is TRBJ2-1 and V is TRBV29-1; D unresolved. V gave up 7 bases and J gave up 4 bases, with 14 bases separating them. CDR1 is SQVTM, CDR2 ANQGSEA, per germline. This CDR3 contains 13 residues.

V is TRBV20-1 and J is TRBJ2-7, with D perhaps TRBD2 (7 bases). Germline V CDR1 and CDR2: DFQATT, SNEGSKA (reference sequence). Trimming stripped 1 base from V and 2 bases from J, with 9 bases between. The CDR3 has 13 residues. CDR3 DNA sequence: TGCAGTGCTAGAGCGGGGGGCACCTACGAGCAGTACGTC. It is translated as CSARAGGTYEQYV.

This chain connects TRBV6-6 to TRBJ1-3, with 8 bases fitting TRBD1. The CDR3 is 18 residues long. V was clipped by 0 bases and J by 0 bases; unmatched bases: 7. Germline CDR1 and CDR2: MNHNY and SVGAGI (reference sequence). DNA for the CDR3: TGTGCCAGCAGTTACTCTCGGGACAGGAGAAACTCTGGAAACACCATATATTTT. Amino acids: CASSYSRDRRNSGNTIYF.

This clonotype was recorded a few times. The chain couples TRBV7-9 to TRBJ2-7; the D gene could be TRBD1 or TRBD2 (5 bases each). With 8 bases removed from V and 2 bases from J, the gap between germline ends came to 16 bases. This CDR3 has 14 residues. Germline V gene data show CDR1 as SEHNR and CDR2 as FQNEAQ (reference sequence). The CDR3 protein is CASRTGTETYEQYF. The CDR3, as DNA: TGTGCCAGCCGAACCGGGACGGAGACCTACGAGCAGTACTTC.

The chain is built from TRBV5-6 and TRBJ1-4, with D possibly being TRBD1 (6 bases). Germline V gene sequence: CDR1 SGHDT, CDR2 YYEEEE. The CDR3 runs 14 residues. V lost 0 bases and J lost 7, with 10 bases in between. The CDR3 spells CASSLGRGAEKLFF. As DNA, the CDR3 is TGTGCCAGCAGCTTGGGCAGGGGAGCTGAAAAACTGTTTTTT.

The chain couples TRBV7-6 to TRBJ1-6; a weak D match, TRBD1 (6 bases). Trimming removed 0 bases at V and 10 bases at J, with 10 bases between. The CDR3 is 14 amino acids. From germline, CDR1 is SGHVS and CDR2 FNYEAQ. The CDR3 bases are TGTGCCAGCAGCTTAGCAGGGGGTGAGTCACCCCTCCACTTT. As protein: CASSLAGGESPLHF.

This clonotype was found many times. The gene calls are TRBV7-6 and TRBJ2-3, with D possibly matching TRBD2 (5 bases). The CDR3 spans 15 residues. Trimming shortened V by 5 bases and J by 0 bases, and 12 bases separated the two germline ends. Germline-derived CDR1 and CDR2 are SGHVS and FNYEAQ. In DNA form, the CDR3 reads TGTGCCAGCAGCAATGGCGGGTTTAGCACAGATACGCAGTATTTT. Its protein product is CASSNGGFSTDTQYF.

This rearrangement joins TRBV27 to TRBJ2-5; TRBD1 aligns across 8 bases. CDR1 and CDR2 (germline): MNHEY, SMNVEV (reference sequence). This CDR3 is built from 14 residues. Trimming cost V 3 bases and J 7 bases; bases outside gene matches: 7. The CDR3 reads CASSFGTGLGTQYF. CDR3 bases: TGTGCCAGCAGTTTTGGGACAGGACTGGGGACCCAGTACTTC.

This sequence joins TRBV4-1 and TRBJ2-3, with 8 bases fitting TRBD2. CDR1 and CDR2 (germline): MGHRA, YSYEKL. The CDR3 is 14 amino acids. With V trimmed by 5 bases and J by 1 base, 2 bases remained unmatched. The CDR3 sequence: CASSMTSGTDTQYF. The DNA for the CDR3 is TGCGCCAGCAGCATGACTAGCGGCACAGATACGCAGTATTTT.

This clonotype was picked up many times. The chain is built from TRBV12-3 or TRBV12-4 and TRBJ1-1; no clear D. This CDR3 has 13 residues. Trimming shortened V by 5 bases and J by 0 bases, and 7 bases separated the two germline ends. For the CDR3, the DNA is TGTGCCAGCAGTATGGTCGTGAACACTGAAGCTTTCTTT. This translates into CASSMVVNTEAFF.